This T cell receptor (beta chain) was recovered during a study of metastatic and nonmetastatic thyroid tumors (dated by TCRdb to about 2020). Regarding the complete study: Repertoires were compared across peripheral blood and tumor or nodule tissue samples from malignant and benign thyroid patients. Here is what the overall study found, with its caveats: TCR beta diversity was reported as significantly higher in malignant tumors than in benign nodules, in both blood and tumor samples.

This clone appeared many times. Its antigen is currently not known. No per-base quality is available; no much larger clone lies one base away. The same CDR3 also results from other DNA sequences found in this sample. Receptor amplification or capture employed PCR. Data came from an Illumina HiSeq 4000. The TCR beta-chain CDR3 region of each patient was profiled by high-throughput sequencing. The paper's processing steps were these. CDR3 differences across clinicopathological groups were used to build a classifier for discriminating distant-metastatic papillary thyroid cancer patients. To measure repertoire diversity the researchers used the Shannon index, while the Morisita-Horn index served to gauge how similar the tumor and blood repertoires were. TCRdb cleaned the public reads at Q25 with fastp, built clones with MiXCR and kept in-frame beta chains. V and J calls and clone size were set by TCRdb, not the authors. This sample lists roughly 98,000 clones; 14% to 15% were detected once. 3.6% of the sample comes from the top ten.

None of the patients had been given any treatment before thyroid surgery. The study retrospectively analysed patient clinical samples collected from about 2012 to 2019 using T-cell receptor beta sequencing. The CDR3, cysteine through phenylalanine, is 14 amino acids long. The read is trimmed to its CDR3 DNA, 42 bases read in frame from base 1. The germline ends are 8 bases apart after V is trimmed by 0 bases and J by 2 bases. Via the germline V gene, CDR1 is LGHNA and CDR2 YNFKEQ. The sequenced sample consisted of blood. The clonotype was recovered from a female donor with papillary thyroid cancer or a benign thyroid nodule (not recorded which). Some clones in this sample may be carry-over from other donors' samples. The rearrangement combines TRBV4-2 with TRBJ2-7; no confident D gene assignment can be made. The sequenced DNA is TGTGCCAGCAGCCAAGATCGGGCCACCTACGAGCAGTACTTC. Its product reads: CASSQDRATYEQYF.